Sequencing of this T cell receptor beta chain was carried out in a study of cytomegalovirus exposure and HLA in healthy donors. Using immunoSEQ multiplex PCR, the repertoire was profiled, and TCRdb retains in-frame clones only, with some absent. Counted here are approximately 210,000 clones, 86% occurring once; the ten biggest clones make up more than 1.4%. The material sequenced was PBMCs. The clonotype originates from a woman between 18 and 30 years old in good health and CMV-seronegative.

The chain's CDR3 is CASLVTGQGSYNEQFF. DNA for the CDR3: TGTGCCAGCTTAGTAACGGGACAGGGGTCCTACAATGAGCAGTTCTTC. The chain combines TRBV2 with TRBJ2-1, with 10 bases identical to TRBD1. In germline, CDR1 is SNHLY, CDR2 FYNNEI. The CDR3 runs to 16 residues. The ends lost 8 bases at V and 1 base at J; junction bases unmatched: 8.